The 25 T cell receptor beta chains below come from one sample, sequenced in a study of OX40 agonist ivuxolimab in advanced cancers. TCRdb's copy holds only in-frame clones and misses some; the assay was immunoSEQ multiplex PCR. The table lists tens of thousands of clones, 85% to 90% of them singletons. The sequencing here drew on CD4+ or CD8+ T cells sorted from blood, taken in a trial of the OX40 agonist ivuxolimab. The receptor set was obtained from an adult with an advanced solid tumor such as melanoma, head and neck, liver or kidney cancer.

The chain carries TRBV9 and TRBJ1-1, with 9 bases that match TRBD1. This CDR3 comprises 16 residues. The germline CDR1 and CDR2 sequences are SGDLS and YYNGEE. Trimming at V came to 3 bases and at J to 0 bases, leaving 6 bases not matched to a gene. Written as DNA, the CDR3 is TGTGCCAGCAGCGCTGGAGGGACAGGGATGAACACTGAAGCTTTCTTT. Translation gives CASSAGGTGMNTEAFF. The variable domain in full, with the rest retrieved from reference TRBV9 and TRBJ1-1, is DSGVTQTPKHLITATGQRVTLRCSPRSGDLSVYWYQQSLDQGLQFLIQYYNGEERAKGNILERFSAQQFPDLHSELNLSSLELGDSALYFCASSAGGTGMNTEAFFGQGTRLTVV.

The chain carries TRBV11-2 and TRBJ2-3; TRBD1 aligns across 8 bases. Looked up from germline, CDR1 is SGHAT and CDR2 is FQNNGV. Trimming at V came to 2 bases and at J to 5 bases, leaving 9 bases not matched to a gene. The CDR3 spans 16 residues. CDR3 DNA sequence: TGTGCCAGCAGCTTAAGAGGCAGGGGGCTTTTAGATACGCAGTATTTT. Its protein product is CASSLRGRGLLDTQYF.

The J gene is TRBJ1-1, the V gene TRBV6-5; D unclear. From germline, CDR1 is MNHEY and CDR2 SVGAGI. The CDR3 has 13 residues. V was shortened by 6 bases and J by 6 bases, with 14 bases between the two germline ends. CDR3 amino acids: CASRTGFNAEAFF. The CDR3 DNA sequence: TGTGCCAGCAGAACGGGGTTTAACGCTGAAGCTTTCTTT.

The chain links TRBV7-3 to TRBJ2-1; D is possibly TRBD1 (5 bases). CDR1 and CDR2 (germline): SGHTA, FQGTGA. Trimming took off 5 bases at V and 0 bases at J, with 11 bases between the two ends. The CDR3 contains 15 residues. CDR3 DNA sequence: TGTGCCAGCAGCCAAGACAGAAGCTCCTACAATGAGCAGTTCTTC. Its protein product is CASSQDRSSYNEQFF.

This clone was seen only once. Since a much larger clone is just one base distant, this may be a read error. The identical CDR3 is also encoded by other nucleotide sequences in the sample. The CDR3 DNA reads TGCGCCAGCAGCCAACGCGCGGGAGAGATCACTGGAAACACCATATATTTT. It is translated as CASSQRAGEITGNTIYF. The chain links TRBV16 to TRBJ1-3, with no clear D. Germline V gene sequence: CDR1 KGHSY, CDR2 FQNENV. The CDR3 runs to 17 residues.

In nucleotides, the CDR3 is TGTGCCAGCAGTTACTCGAGTAGCGGGCCACAAGAGACCCAGTACTTC. As protein: CASSYSSSGPQETQYF. The chain combines TRBV6-5 with TRBJ2-5; 7 bases are a match to TRBD2. V shed 0 bases, J shed 2 bases, and the junction held 6 bases outside the gene matches. Germline assignment: CDR1 MNHEY and CDR2 SVGAGI. The CDR3 sequence is 16 residues long.

With respect to this clone: This sample includes further DNA sequences coding for the same CDR3. The J gene is TRBJ2-1, the V gene TRBV5-4, with D unclear. The V gene lost 2 bases and the J gene lost 5 bases, with 5 bases spanning the gap. The CDR3 runs 12 residues. From germline, CDR1 is SGHNT and CDR2 YYREEE (reference sequence). The CDR3 bases are TGTGCCAGCAGCTTCCACAACAATGAGCAGTTCTTC. This sequence encodes CASSFHNNEQFF.

The chain recombines TRBV18 with TRBJ2-5; 7 bases are shared with TRBD1. The trim removed 8 bases at V and 5 bases at J, leaving 14 bases unmatched. This CDR3 has 15 residues. CDR1 KGHSH and CDR2 LQKENI come from the germline V gene. The CDR3 loop reads CASRSRQGMGETQYF. CDR3 bases: TGTGCCAGCCGTAGTCGACAGGGTATGGGCGAGACCCAGTACTTC.

For the CDR3, the DNA is TGTGCTACTGGATCAGCTGGCCAACAGCCCCAGCATTTT. Residues: CATGSAGQQPQHF. This sequence joins TRBV12-5 and TRBJ1-5; no clear D. The CDR3 totals 13 residues. Germline CDR1 reads LGHNT; CDR2 reads FRNRAP. V lost 10 bases and J 7 bases, leaving 17 bases between the germline ends.

The V gene is TRBV27, the J gene TRBJ1-2; 9 nucleotides line up with TRBD1. Unmatched junction bases numbered 11, after V lost 7 bases and J lost 2 bases. There are 16 residues in the CDR3. Per the germline V gene, CDR1 is MNHEY and CDR2 is SMNVEV (reference sequence). In DNA, the CDR3 is TGTGCCAGCAAAGGGACAGGGAGCATTCCCAACTATGGCTACACCTTC. It translates to CASKGTGSIPNYGYTF.

CDR3 protein: CASSSSGRSSYTGELFF. In nucleotides, the CDR3 is TGCGCCAGCAGTTCTAGCGGGCGTAGTTCCTACACCGGGGAGCTGTTTTTT. The chain couples TRBV4-1 to TRBJ2-2; 8 bases map to TRBD2. The CDR3 has 17 residues. In germline, CDR1 is MGHRA, CDR2 YSYEKL. J gave up 3 bases and V 6 bases, and 12 bases lay outside the gene matches.

The chain couples TRBV30 to TRBJ2-5, with 8 bases fitting TRBD1. The J segment lost 7 bases and the V segment lost 5 bases, leaving 15 bases of the junction unmatched. Germline V gene lookup returns CDR1 GTSNPN and CDR2 SVGIG (reference sequence). The CDR3 sequence is 15 residues long. The CDR3 DNA follows: TGTGCCTGGTTCTCGACAGGGGAGCCCCAGTGGACCCAGTACTTC. It translates to CAWFSTGEPQWTQYF.

This sequence joins TRBV4-3 and TRBJ2-7; 7 bases align to TRBD1. This CDR3 comprises 18 residues. Germline CDR1 reads LGHNA; CDR2 reads YSLEER. Trimming removed 2 bases from V and 3 bases from J; junction bases left unmatched: 16. The CDR3 nucleotides are TGCGCCAGCAGCCAACATAAGGACAGGTCAACCTTCAACTACGAGCAGTACTTC. Translation: CASSQHKDRSTFNYEQYF.

The V call is TRBV28, the J call TRBJ1-1; no clear D gene. The CDR3 consists of 14 residues. Germline V CDR1 and CDR2: MDHEN, SYDVKM. The ends were cut back, 4 bases at V and 7 bases at J, with 16 bases in the middle. CDR3 protein: CASSSLGRVIEAFF. CDR3 bases: TGTGCCAGCAGTTCCCTCGGGAGGGTTATTGAAGCTTTCTTT. The whole variable domain, filled in from reference TRBV28 and TRBJ1-1, reads DVKVTQSSRYLVKRTGEKVFLECVQDMDHENMFWYRQDPGLGLRLIYFSYDVKMKEKGDIPEGYSVSREKKERFSLILESASTNQTSMYLCASSSLGRVIEAFFGQGTRLTVV.

This clone was seen a single time. The chain employs TRBV10-1 and TRBJ2-3; no clear D gene. The CDR3 totals 12 residues. Germline V CDR1 and CDR2: WNHNN, SYGVQD (reference sequence). V lost 5 bases and J lost 8, with 11 bases in between. CDR3 DNA: TGCGCCAGCAGTCCCCCCAAGGGTACGCAGTATTTT. Protein sequence: CASSPPKGTQYF.

This clone was seen at least ten times. The rearrangement links TRBV29-1 to TRBJ2-7; D perhaps matches TRBD2 (6 bases). CDR1 SQVTM and CDR2 ANQGSEA come from the germline V gene. This CDR3 contains 15 residues. Trimming took 3 bases from V and 1 from J, leaving 16 bases between them. As DNA, the CDR3 is TGCAGCGTTGAGGCGCTTGGCGGGAATTCCTACGAGCAGTACTTC. This gives the protein CSVEALGGNSYEQYF.

The gene calls are TRBV4-3 and TRBJ1-1; D may be TRBD1 (5 bases). Per the germline V gene, CDR1 is LGHNA and CDR2 is YSLEER. The V end was cut by 1 base, the J end by 0 bases, with 12 bases between. This CDR3 is built from 16 residues. In nucleotides, the CDR3 is TGCGCCAGCAGCCAAGCGCAGGGAGGGATGAACACTGAAGCTTTCTTT. This codes for CASSQAQGGMNTEAFF.

V is TRBV7-9 and J is TRBJ1-2; maybe TRBD1 (6 bases). The V end lost 3 bases, the J end lost 6 bases, and 17 bases lay between the germline ends. Germline lookup yields CDR1 SEHNR and CDR2 FQNEAQ (reference sequence). There are 15 residues in the CDR3. This CDR3 is CASSLTGEVSNGYTF. For the CDR3, the DNA is TGTGCCAGCAGCTTGACAGGAGAGGTCTCGAATGGCTACACCTTC.

J is TRBJ2-1 and V is TRBV7-8; 8 bases are shared with TRBD1. V was clipped by 2 bases and J by 3 bases; unmatched bases: 9. The CDR3 has 17 residues. CDR1 is SGHVS, CDR2 FQNEAQ, per germline. CDR3 protein: CASSLWADRDFYNEQFF. Here the CDR3 DNA reads TGTGCCAGCAGCTTATGGGCGGACAGGGATTTCTACAATGAGCAGTTCTTC.

This chain uses TRBV7-9 with TRBJ2-7, with D possibly matching TRBD2 (6 bases). Looked up from germline, CDR1 is SEHNR and CDR2 is FQNEAQ (reference sequence). This CDR3 has 12 amino acids. V dropped 5 bases and J dropped 5 bases, with 10 bases sitting between them. The CDR3 DNA reads as TGTGCCAGCAGCCCTCCGGGAGACGAGCAGTACTTC. The encoded protein is CASSPPGDEQYF. Full variable domain (rest looked up from reference TRBV7-9 and TRBJ2-7): DTGVSQNPRHKITKRGQNVTFRCDPISEHNRLYWYRQTLGQGPEFLTYFQNEAQLEKSRLLSDRFSAERPKGSFSTLEIQRTEQGDSAMYLCASSPPGDEQYFGPGTRLTVT.

V and J are TRBV7-9 and TRBJ1-2, with 11 bases lining up with TRBD1. V trimming: 4 bases; J trimming: 2 bases; junction bases outside the gene matches: 6. Looked up from germline, CDR1 is SEHNR and CDR2 is FQNEAQ (reference sequence). The CDR3 runs 16 residues. The CDR3 coding sequence is TGTGCCAGCAGCTCCGGGACAGGGGGTTTAAACTATGGCTACACCTTC. Amino acids: CASSSGTGGLNYGYTF.

The CDR3 spells CASSLKRGREQYF. The CDR3 DNA reads as TGTGCCAGCAGTTTAAAGAGGGGGCGCGAGCAGTACTTC. The chain couples TRBV27 to TRBJ2-7; TRBD1 aligns across 7 bases. Germline CDR1 and CDR2: MNHEY and SMNVEV (reference sequence). With 2 bases clipped from V and 6 bases from J, the junction kept 4 bases outside the gene matches. The CDR3 spans 13 residues.

The chain has TRBV19 and TRBJ2-1; TRBD2 matches at 11 bases. V lost 8 bases to trimming and J lost 7 bases; unmatched junction nucleotides: 7. The CDR3 has 14 amino acids. CDR1 and CDR2 from the germline V gene are LNHDA and SQIVND (reference sequence). This CDR3 reads CASALAGAWNEQFF. The CDR3 DNA follows: TGTGCCAGTGCACTAGCGGGAGCCTGGAATGAGCAGTTCTTC. The full variable domain, with the rest looked up from reference TRBV19 and TRBJ2-1, is DGGITQSPKYLFRKEGQNVTLSCEQNLNHDAMYWYRQDPGQGLRLIYYSQIVNDFQKGDIAEGYSVSREKKESFPLTVTSAQKNPTAFYLCASALAGAWNEQFFGPGTRLTVL.

This chain connects TRBV5-4 to TRBJ2-1, with 11 bases identical to TRBD2. Trimming took 4 bases from V and 2 from J; bases not matched to a gene: 2. There are 15 residues in the CDR3. The germline V gene encodes CDR1 SGHNT and CDR2 YYREEE (reference sequence). DNA for the CDR3: TGTGCCAGCAGCCCGGGACTAGCGGCCTACAATGAGCAGTTCTTC. Protein sequence: CASSPGLAAYNEQFF.

V usage is TRBV5-4 and J usage is TRBJ1-4, with TRBD1 matching over 8 bases. Germline lookup yields CDR1 SGHNT and CDR2 YYREEE (reference sequence). After removal of 3 bases from V and 7 bases from J, the junction contained 8 bases not matched to a gene. The CDR3 is 15 amino acids. The CDR3: CASSSLQGEGEKLFF. The CDR3, as DNA: TGTGCCAGCAGCTCATTACAGGGGGAGGGTGAAAAACTGTTTTTT.